A single sample is the source of the 7 T cell receptor beta chains below, sequenced in a study of tumor-infiltrating lymphocytes in primary liver carcinoma. Production of TCR beta cDNA used approximately 0.45 ug total RNA together with a constant-region primer. Library construction for TCR beta comprised three nested multiplex PCR rounds performed with slightly modified ARM-PCR. The two initial PCR rounds, nine to eleven cycles each, used TRBV1-TRBV30 forward and C-beta reverse primers. One entry per CDR3 protein, called by TCRdb with MiXCR from the multiplex PCR reads. This sample yields about 310,000 distinct CDR3 sequences, of which around three fifths are seen a single time; 15% to 20% belongs to the top ten. Extraction also yielded germline DNA, while blood RNA was obtained from unsorted whole blood. Sequencing input: peripheral blood. These TCRs come from a woman in her thirties with primary liver carcinoma and hepatitis B virus infection.

This chain joins TRBV6-2 or TRBV6-3 and TRBJ1-5; no reliable D call. Trimming removed 5 bases from V and 3 bases from J, with 11 bases in between. Germline-derived CDR1 and CDR2 are MNHEY and SVGEGT. The length of the CDR3 is 14 residues. The CDR3 loop reads CASSQMGNNQPQHF. The CDR3 DNA reads TGTGCCAGCAGTCAGATGGGTAACAATCAGCCCCAGCATTTT.

This clonotype is categorized as medium-sized. J is TRBJ2-5 and V is TRBV11-2; a weak D match, TRBD2 (5 bases). CDR3 length: 13 amino acids. The germline V and J ends were trimmed by 6 bases and 3 bases, with 11 bases remaining between them. The germline CDR1 and CDR2 sequences are SGHAT and FQNNGV. In DNA, the CDR3 is TGTGCCAGCAGTCGCCCCGGGAAAGAGACCCAGTACTTC. Protein product: CASSRPGKETQYF.

Concerning this clonotype itself: A much larger clone differs by one base, so this may be a read error. V usage is TRBV12-5 and J usage is TRBJ2-7, with 10 bases that match TRBD1. The CDR3 is 15 residues long. The germline CDR1 and CDR2 sequences are LGHNT and FRNRAP. The CDR3 loop reads CATGYRQGARSEQYF. The CDR3 DNA reads TGTGCTACTGGTTACAGACAGGGGGCGCGGAGCGAGCAGTACTTC.

Worth noting for this clonotype: A much larger clone differs by one base, so this may be a read error. J is TRBJ1-6 and V is TRBV6-5; D call uncertain. This CDR3 has 14 amino acids. Germline assignment: CDR1 MNHEY and CDR2 SVGAGI. The CDR3 is CASREGGYNSPFHF. The CDR3 nucleotides read TGTGCCAGCAGGGAAGGCGGGTACAATTCACCCTTCCACTTT.

In the case of this clonotype: A junction boundary mismatches the germline segment, possibly from a read error. The V and J genes are TRBV6-1 and TRBJ1-1; D uncertain. From germline, CDR1 is MNHNS and CDR2 SASEGT. The CDR3 extends over 15 amino acids. CDR3 coding DNA: TGTGCCAGCAGTGAGAGGAGAGGAGCTAACACCGAAGCTTTCTTT. It specifies CASSERRGANTEAFF.

This clonotype was observed a few times. V usage is TRBV28 and J usage is TRBJ1-2; a weak D match, TRBD1 (5 bases). CDR3 length equals 14 residues. Looked up from germline, CDR1 is MDHEN and CDR2 is SYDVKM. Trimming took off 5 bases at V and 4 bases at J, with 14 bases between the two ends. The DNA for the CDR3 is TGTGCCAGCAGTCCGAGCGAGGGGACCTATGGCTACACCTTC. Translation: CASSPSEGTYGYTF.

To note about this clonotype: One junction end does not reproduce the germline sequence, and a read error may be involved. The chain has TRBV11-2 and TRBJ2-7; D unresolved. The CDR3 length is 13 residues. Germline CDR1 SGHAT, CDR2 FQNNGV. The CDR3 DNA follows: TGTGCCAACAGCTTAGTGAACAGCTACGGGCAGTACTTC. Its translation: CANSLVNSYGQYF.